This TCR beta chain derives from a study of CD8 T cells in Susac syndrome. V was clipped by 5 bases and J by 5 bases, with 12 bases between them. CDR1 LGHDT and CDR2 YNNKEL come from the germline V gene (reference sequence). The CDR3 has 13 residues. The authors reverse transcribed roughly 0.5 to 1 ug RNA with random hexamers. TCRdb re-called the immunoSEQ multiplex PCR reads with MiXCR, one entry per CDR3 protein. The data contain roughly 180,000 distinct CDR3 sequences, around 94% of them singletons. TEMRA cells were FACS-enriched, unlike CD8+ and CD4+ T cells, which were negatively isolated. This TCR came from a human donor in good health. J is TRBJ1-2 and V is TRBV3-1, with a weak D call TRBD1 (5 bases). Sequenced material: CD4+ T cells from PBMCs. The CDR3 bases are TGTGCCAGCAGCGCCGAAGACAGATATGGCTACACCTTC. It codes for CASSAEDRYGYTF.